The T cell receptor beta chain described here comes from a study of blood T cell repertoires in COVID-19. Study summary: Donors in the United States, Italy and Spain gave samples during acute or convalescent COVID-19. The analysed material was cDNA or gDNA that came from T cells, B-cell-depleted T cells, or PBMCs.

CDR1 is SNHLY and CDR2 is FYNNEI in the germline V gene. The CDR3 is made up of 12 amino acids. Trimming removed 7 bases from V and 6 bases from J, with 10 bases in between. Generated by immunoSEQ multiplex PCR, the TCRdb table keeps only in-frame clones and is missing some. Among roughly 120,000 clones listed, approximately 82% were seen once. The chain is built from TRBV2 and TRBJ2-1; unclear D gene. This clonotype was obtained from a man aged 70-80 years with active or convalescent COVID-19. Input material: peripheral blood. The CDR3, as DNA: TGTGCCAGCACCCCCCTACCCAATGAGCAGTTCTTC. Its protein is CASTPLPNEQFF.